A single sample gave rise to the 18 T cell receptor beta chains below, sequenced in a study of regulatory T cells in long-lasting Graves disease. The time point: newly diagnosed GD, antithyroid drugs for less than 3 months. Construction of the TCR library relied on RNA isolated from PBMCs. Libraries of TCR beta came from iRepertoire HTBI primers plus Arm-PCR of CDR3 regions. MiXCR, run by TCRdb on the multiplex PCR reads, gives a single entry per CDR3 protein. The sample lists 350,000 to 550,000 distinct CDR3 sequences, roughly 15% occurring once. The same data also contributed to another study, on T cells in Graves' hyperthyroidism and ophthalmopathy.

The sequences come from peripheral blood mononuclear cells (PBMCs), collected at new diagnosis, from a patient treated with antithyroid drugs. The receptors originated from a woman aged 50 to 65 with Graves disease.

This clonotype has a count of ten or more. This sequence joins TRBV7-2 and TRBJ2-5, with 7 bases aligning to TRBD2. This CDR3 region has 13 residues. The germline V gene encodes CDR1 SGHTA and CDR2 FQGNSA. The V and J ends lost 3 bases and 4 bases, in that order; junction bases with no gene match: 2. CDR3 residues: CASSFAGVETQYF. CDR3 DNA sequence: TGTGCCAGCAGCTTTGCGGGAGTAGAGACCCAGTACTTC.

This clonotype was counted ten times or more. The rearrangement links TRBV20-1 to TRBJ1-5; 8 bases map to TRBD1. J lost 7 bases, V lost 1 base, and 3 bases had no gene match. There are 13 residues in the CDR3. Germline CDR1 is DFQATT and CDR2 is SNEGSKA (reference sequence). This CDR3 reads CSARGTGSQPQHF. CDR3 nucleotides: TGCAGTGCTAGAGGGACAGGGAGCCAGCCCCAGCATTTT.

In its sample, this clonotype was seen many times. Here the CDR3 reads CASSEGQASGNTIYF. For the CDR3, the DNA is TGTGCCAGCAGCGAGGGGCAGGCCTCTGGAAACACCATATATTTT. The chain joins TRBV7-9 to TRBJ1-3; perhaps TRBD1 as D (5 bases). The germline V gene has CDR1 SEHNR and CDR2 FQNEAQ (reference sequence). V lost 5 bases and J lost 0, with 11 bases in between. The CDR3 is 15 amino acids.

The V gene is TRBV28, the J gene TRBJ2-1; 10 nucleotides align to TRBD2. Germline CDR1 reads MDHEN; CDR2 reads SYDVKM. V trimming: 2 bases; J trimming: 3 bases; junction bases outside the gene matches: 10. The CDR3 is 18 amino acids. The CDR3 spells CASSLIPASGRSYNEQFF. As DNA, the CDR3 is TGTGCCAGCAGTTTAATCCCAGCTAGCGGGAGAAGCTACAATGAGCAGTTCTTC.

For this clonotype: A read error may be the cause here, since a much bigger clone is one base away. The J gene is TRBJ2-7, the V gene TRBV11-2, with D perhaps TRBD2 (6 bases). This CDR3 is built from 14 residues. Germline CDR1 SGHAT, CDR2 FQNNGV. Trimming cost V 5 bases and J 5 bases, with 16 bases left between them. The CDR3 region is CASSQDWGRHEQYF. The CDR3, as DNA: TGTGCCAGCAGCCAAGATTGGGGGAGGCACGAGCAGTACTTC.

This clonotype was seen only a few times. The J gene is TRBJ2-7, the V gene TRBV7-9; 10 nucleotides agree with TRBD1. V lost 3 bases to trimming and J lost 4 bases; unmatched junction nucleotides: 3. The CDR3 totals 14 residues. Looked up from germline, CDR1 is SEHNR and CDR2 is FQNEAQ (reference sequence). DNA for the CDR3: TGTGCCAGCAGCTTTATGGGACAGGGGTACGAGCAGTACTTC. Residues: CASSFMGQGYEQYF.

The chain carries TRBV10-3 and TRBJ1-1; D call uncertain. V was cut by 6 bases and J by 1 base, with 6 bases left in between. The CDR3 contains 12 residues. Germline CDR1 and CDR2: ENHRY and SYGVKD. CDR3 nucleotides: TGTGCCATCAGGGTTGGGAACACTGAAGCTTTCTTT. Protein sequence: CAIRVGNTEAFF.

This chain uses TRBV3-1 with TRBJ2-5; possible D gene TRBD2, 6 bases. The V gene lost 2 bases and the J gene lost 5 bases, with 21 bases spanning the gap. Germline CDR1 and CDR2: LGHDT and YNNKEL (reference sequence). The CDR3 loop spans 17 amino acids. The CDR3 region is CASSQYLGVAAGETQYF. As DNA, the CDR3 is TGTGCCAGCAGCCAATATCTAGGTGTGGCGGCGGGGGAGACCCAGTACTTC.

This clonotype was picked up a small number of times. The V call is TRBV11-3, the J call TRBJ2-1, with TRBD2 matching over 13 bases. The CDR3 runs 16 residues. Losses at the gene ends were 4 bases for V and 8 bases for J; bases not matched to a gene: 8. Germline V gene lookup returns CDR1 SGHNT and CDR2 YENEEA. The CDR3 loop reads CASSSWTSGSSDEQFF. The DNA of the CDR3 is TGTGCCAGCAGCTCATGGACTAGCGGGAGTTCTGATGAGCAGTTCTTC.

This clonotype was detected only a few times. The chain joins TRBV14 to TRBJ2-6, with 7 bases that match TRBD2. From germline, CDR1 is SGHDN and CDR2 FVKESK. V gave up 2 bases and J gave up 2 bases; unmatched junction bases: 0. The CDR3 is 15 amino acids. CDR3 sequence (DNA): TGTGCCAGCAGCCAAAGCGGGGCTGGGGCCAACGTCCTGACTTTC. Translated: CASSQSGAGANVLTF.

This clonotype was counted a few times. The chain uses TRBV7-2 and TRBJ2-5; 7 bases fit TRBD2. Looked up from germline, CDR1 is SGHTA and CDR2 is FQGNSA. CDR3 length: 14 residues. Trimming at V came to 8 bases and at J to 1 base, leaving 7 bases not matched to a gene. The CDR3, as DNA: TGTGCCAGCGGAGGACTAGGGTTCCAAGAGACCCAGTACTTC. The encoded protein is CASGGLGFQETQYF. Drawing the rest from reference TRBV7-2 and TRBJ2-5, the complete variable domain is GAGVSQSPSNKVTEKGKDVELRCDPISGHTALYWYRQSLGQGLEFLIYFQGNSAPDKSGLPSDRFSAERTGGSVSTLTIQRTQQEDSAVYLCASGGLGFQETQYFGPGTRLLVL.

This clonotype was picked up a small number of times. This CDR3 is missing its conserved last phenylalanine or tryptophan, likely due to a read error. The chain's CDR3 is CASSEGGGTEAFL. In DNA, the CDR3 is TGTGCCAGCAGTGAAGGGGGTGGCACTGAAGCTTTCCTT. The J gene is TRBJ1-1, the V gene TRBV2; no clear D. Trimming removed 1 base from V and 4 bases from J, with 7 bases in between. This CDR3 has 13 residues. Germline V gives CDR1 SNHLY, CDR2 FYNNEI.

This clonotype was counted many times. The chain couples TRBV29-1 to TRBJ1-2; the D gene is possibly TRBD1 (5 bases). Trimming cost V 4 bases and J 10 bases, with 13 bases left between them. The CDR3 has 11 amino acids. Germline V lookup: CDR1 SQVTM, CDR2 ANQGSEA. CDR3 nucleotides: TGCAGCGTTGTACTAGGGGAGCACTACACCTTC. It specifies CSVVLGEHYTF.

This clonotype has only one observation. The chain couples TRBV20-1 to TRBJ1-5, with TRBD1 as a possible D gene (6 bases). The V end was cut by 6 bases, the J end by 4 bases, with 13 bases between. The CDR3 covers 13 residues. Germline CDR1 reads DFQATT; CDR2 reads SNEGSKA (reference sequence). CDR3 nucleotides: TGCAGTGCGACCATACAGGGAAATCAGCCCCAGCATTTT. The encoded protein is CSATIQGNQPQHF.

This chain uses TRBV6-1 with TRBJ2-7; D gene uncertain. CDR3 length: 13 amino acids. Germline V gene sequence: CDR1 MNHNS, CDR2 SASEGT. Trimming took off 6 bases at V and 0 bases at J, with 9 bases between the two ends. CDR3 region: CASRASSSYEQYF. For the CDR3, the DNA is TGTGCCAGCAGGGCCTCGAGCTCCTACGAGCAGTACTTC.

This clonotype was observed many times. CDR3 amino acids: CASSLAVGGVYEQYF. CDR3 sequence (DNA): TGTGCCAGCAGCTTAGCGGTAGGGGGTGTCTACGAGCAGTACTTC. The genes are TRBV13 and TRBJ2-7; perhaps TRBD1 as D (6 bases). Germline V lookup: CDR1 PRHDT, CDR2 FYEKMQ (reference sequence). The CDR3 spans 15 residues. Trimming removed 1 base from V and 3 bases from J, with 13 bases in between.

The table lists this clonotype with many counts. V and J are TRBV12-3 or TRBV12-4 and TRBJ1-3; D might be TRBD1 (5 bases). Trimming removed 8 bases at V and 4 bases at J, with 9 bases between. The CDR3 runs 12 residues. This CDR3 is CASGRVGNTIYF. The CDR3 nucleotides read TGTGCCAGCGGCAGGGTCGGAAACACCATATATTTT.

The sample holds many counts of this clonotype. The V call is TRBV20-1, the J call TRBJ2-5; TRBD2 agrees at 9 bases. This CDR3 is 14 amino acids long. The V gene end was trimmed by 0 bases and the J gene end by 2 bases; junction bases not matched to a gene: 1. The germline V gene has CDR1 DFQATT and CDR2 SNEGSKA (reference sequence). DNA for the CDR3: TGCAGTGCTAGAGAGGGACTAGCACAAGAGACCCAGTACTTC. Protein: CSAREGLAQETQYF.